This is a list of T cell receptor beta chains from one sample in a study of graft-versus-host responses after intestinal transplantation. These receptors' antigens are unknown. Data came from immunoSEQ multiplex PCR; TCRdb stores just in-frame clones and leaves some out. The repertoire holds more than 65,000 clones, with about 91% as singletons. This material consisted of unstimulated CD8+ T cells sorted from spleen or lymph node cells, taken before transplant. These receptor sequences come from a human donor who was the organ donor for an intestinal transplant. Both conserved end residues are part of each CDR3. D genes are given only for firm matches. The size of a clone is reported for some rows only, either as once, few or many, or as a class for expanded clones.

CDR3: CASSLSESTEAFF
DNA: TGTGCCAGCAGTTTATCCGAGAGTACTGAAGCTTTCTTT
D: NA
J: TRBJ1-1
size: NA
length: 13
V: TRBV28

CDR3: CASSYPGPGNTIYF
DNA: TGTGCCAGCAGTTACCCGGGGCCTGGAAACACCATATATTTT
D: NA
J: TRBJ1-3
size: NA
length: 14
V: TRBV6-5

CDR3: CASSVGDRGLGEQYF
DNA: TGTGCCAGCAGCGTGGGAGACAGGGGGCTGGGCGAGCAGTACTTC
D: TRBD1
J: TRBJ2-7
size: once
length: 15
V: TRBV9

CDR3: CASTKAEPFANVLTF
DNA: TGTGCCAGCACCAAGGCAGAGCCTTTTGCCAACGTCCTGACTTTC
D: NA
J: TRBJ2-6
size: NA
length: 15
V: TRBV11-2

CDR3: CASSLSGTGGYGYTF
DNA: TGTGCCAGCAGCCTCTCCGGGACAGGGGGCTATGGCTACACCTTC
D: TRBD1
J: TRBJ1-2
size: NA
length: 15
V: TRBV5-5

CDR3: CASSIKGGGYTF
DNA: TGTGCCAGTAGTATAAAGGGCGGCGGCTACACCTTC
D: NA
J: TRBJ1-2
size: NA
length: 12
V: TRBV19

CDR3: CASPGGGVRRLFF
DNA: TGTGCCAGCCCGGGGGGCGGAGTCCGTCGACTGTTTTTT
D: NA
J: TRBJ1-4
size: NA
length: 13
V: TRBV6-5

CDR3: CASSAGTGTYNEQFF
DNA: TGTGCCAGTAGCGCCGGGACAGGGACCTACAATGAGCAGTTCTTC
D: TRBD1
J: TRBJ2-1
size: NA
length: 15
V: TRBV19

CDR3: CSYYNEQFF
DNA: TGCAGTTACTACAATGAGCAGTTCTTC
D: NA
J: TRBJ2-1
size: NA
length: 9
V: TRBV20-1

CDR3: CSASGYEQFF
DNA: TGCAGTGCTAGTGGCTATGAGCAGTTCTTC
D: NA
J: TRBJ2-1
size: NA
length: 10
V: TRBV20-1

CDR3: CASSFGTGMNTEAFF
DNA: TGTGCCAGCAGCTTCGGGACAGGGATGAACACTGAAGCTTTCTTT
D: TRBD1
J: TRBJ1-1
size: NA
length: 15
V: TRBV7-3

CDR3: CAIRVPGEETQYF
DNA: TGTGCCATTCGGGTTCCGGGTGAAGAGACCCAGTACTTC
D: NA
J: TRBJ2-5
size: NA
length: 13
V: TRBV5-4

CDR3: CASSSAGTSGRAGELFF
DNA: TGTGCCAGCAGCTCGGCCGGGACTAGCGGCAGGGCCGGGGAGCTGTTTTTT
D: TRBD2
J: TRBJ2-2
size: NA
length: 17
V: TRBV9

CDR3: CASSLGQGANEKLFF
DNA: TGTGCCAGCAGCTTAGGACAGGGTGCTAATGAAAAACTGTTTTTT
D: TRBD1
J: TRBJ1-4
size: NA
length: 15
V: TRBV7-6

CDR3: CAISDPGLAGGDPYEQYF
DNA: TGTGCCATCAGTGATCCGGGACTAGCGGGGGGTGACCCCTACGAGCAGTACTTC
D: TRBD2
J: TRBJ2-7
size: NA
length: 18
V: TRBV10-3

CDR3: CASSYRSGVEQYF
DNA: TGTGCCAGCAGTTACCGGTCAGGGGTCGAGCAGTACTTC
D: NA
J: TRBJ2-7
size: NA
length: 13
V: TRBV6-6